This TCR beta chain stems from a study of beta chain features in type 1 diabetes. Study context: Patient and healthy donor groups were alike in age, gender and cell yields. Across the samples, over 85 million sorted cells were examined in total.

CDR1 GTSNPN and CDR2 SVGIG come from the germline V gene (reference sequence). This CDR3 is 14 amino acids long. V lost 5 bases and J 0 bases, leaving 14 bases between the germline ends. Findings of the study overall: Among patients, naive, central memory and Treg TCRB repertoires appeared more similar than among healthy donors. cDNA-based sequencing might over-represent cells highly expressing TCR.

Expressed TCRB transcripts were sequenced, since all the RNA that had been isolated was reverse transcribed. TCRdb's table, derived via immunoSEQ multiplex PCR, lists solely in-frame clones and lacks some. The table lists a few hundred thousand clones, around 20% of them singletons. In its sample, this clone was seen a few times. Its antigen is unknown. The chain links TRBV30 to TRBJ2-7, with D perhaps TRBD2 (6 bases). The sample consisted of naive CD4+ T cells from blood. This TCR was sampled from a woman aged 18-35 years in good health. The CDR3 DNA sequence: TGTGCCTGGGGACGCGGGGAAAGCTCCTACGAGCAGTACTTC. As protein: CAWGRGESSYEQYF.